These T cell receptor beta chains were read from a single sample in a study of blood T cell repertoires in COVID-19. The assay was immunoSEQ multiplex PCR, and TCRdb's table has in-frame clones only and misses some. Altogether about 120,000 clones are present, almost 85% being singletons, with the ten largest covering approximately 7.6%. Source material: peripheral blood. Receptors originate from a man between 65 and 85 years old with active or convalescent COVID-19. Each CDR3 is given with its conserved first and last residue. D genes are given only for firm matches. Size is stated for part of the rows, as once, few or many counts, or as a class when the clone is expanded.

j_call	clone_size	v_call	d_call	cdr3_nt	cdr3_aa
TRBJ1-4	NA	TRBV5-5	NA	TGTGCCAGCAGCTTGTCTCCAATAGCCGTTACAACTAATGAAAAACTGTTTTTT	CASSLSPIAVTTNEKLFF
TRBJ2-1	once	TRBV7-2	TRBD2	TGTGCCAGCAGCTTCGGGACTAGCCCCTACAATGAGCAGTTCTTC	CASSFGTSPYNEQFF
TRBJ1-1	NA	TRBV6-2/TRBV6-3	NA	TGTGCCAGCAGTTACCCCCGTACTGTGAACACTGAAGCTTTCTTT	CASSYPRTVNTEAFF
TRBJ1-1	NA	TRBV3-1/TRBV3-2	NA	TGTGCCAGCAGCTCACTTAGAGGGGGAGCTTTCTTT	CASSSLRGGAFF
TRBJ2-7	NA	TRBV3-1/TRBV3-2	TRBD2	TGTGCCAGCAGCCAAGTTCTAGCGGGGCCTTACGAGCAGTACTTC	CASSQVLAGPYEQYF
TRBJ2-7	NA	TRBV7-9	NA	TGTGCCAGCAGCTTATCAAGGGGTGACGAGCAGTACTTC	CASSLSRGDEQYF
TRBJ2-3	NA	TRBV6-2/TRBV6-3	NA	TGTGCCAGCAGTTCAACAGATACGCAGTATTTT	CASSSTDTQYF
TRBJ1-1	NA	TRBV7-8	NA	TGTGCCAGCGCAAACAGGGCTTCCGCTGAAGCTTTCTTT	CASANRASAEAFF
TRBJ2-2	once	TRBV7-3	TRBD2	TGTGCCAGCAGCCCACGGACTAGCGGGGCCGGGGAGCTGTTTTTT	CASSPRTSGAGELFF
TRBJ2-7	NA	TRBV6-2/TRBV6-3	NA	TGTGCCAGCAGGCCTACTAGCCGAGATGAATACGAGCAGTACTTC	CASRPTSRDEYEQYF
TRBJ2-1	NA	TRBV7-9	NA	TGTGCCAGCAGCTTAGGGACAGCTTACAACAATGAGCAGTTCTTC	CASSLGTAYNNEQFF
TRBJ2-5	NA	TRBV24-1	NA	TGTGCCACCAGTGATAGCCGGGGGACCCAGTACTTC	CATSDSRGTQYF
TRBJ1-3	NA	TRBV19	NA	TGTGCCAGTAGTGCCCAGGGGAGGGCAGCGTCGACCTCTGGAAACACCATATATTTT	CASSAQGRAASTSGNTIYF
TRBJ1-2	NA	TRBV18	TRBD1	TGTGCCAGCTCACAGGGACAGGGCGACTATGGCTACACCTTC	CASSQGQGDYGYTF
TRBJ2-3	NA	TRBV5-1	TRBD2	TGCGCCAGCAGCTTGGCCGGGACTAGCGGGAGGGCCTTAGCAGATACGCAGTATTTT	CASSLAGTSGRALADTQYF
TRBJ1-4	NA	TRBV19	NA	TGTGCCAGTATCCCCGGGCCAGGGGAAGACGAAAAACTGTTTTTT	CASIPGPGEDEKLFF
TRBJ2-7	NA	TRBV7-8	TRBD1	TGTGCCAGCAGCTTGACAGGGGGTAGCTACGAGCAGTACTTC	CASSLTGGSYEQYF
TRBJ2-1	NA	TRBV12-5	NA	TGTGCTAGTGGTTTGGAGGCGGGTATAAAGAATGAGCAGTTCTTC	CASGLEAGIKNEQFF
TRBJ1-4	NA	TRBV7-2	NA	TGTGCCAGCAGCTTAGGGGGGGGGAGAGGAGAAAAACTGTTTTTT	CASSLGGGRGEKLFF
TRBJ2-3	NA	TRBV5-1	TRBD1	TGCGCCAGCAGCTTTTCTCAGGGGGCACAGAGAGATACGCAGTATTTT	CASSFSQGAQRDTQYF
TRBJ1-2	NA	TRBV10-3	TRBD1	TGTGCCATCAGTGAGACGGGACAGCACTATGGCTACACCTTC	CAISETGQHYGYTF
TRBJ2-2	NA	TRBV11-2	NA	TGTGCCAGCAGAAGCTTAGCTACGGGGGTCACGCCCCGCGGGGAGCTGTTTTTT	CASRSLATGVTPRGELFF
TRBJ1-3	NA	TRBV4-1	NA	TGCGCCAGCAGTTTCAATAGAATCTCTGGAAACACCATATATTTT	CASSFNRISGNTIYF
TRBJ1-1	once	TRBV29-1	NA	TGCAGCGTTGTATCGGGAGGCACTGAAGCTTTCTTT	CSVVSGGTEAFF
TRBJ1-5	NA	TRBV6-5	TRBD1	TGTGCCAGCAGCCCCCAGGGGGCTGATCAGCCCCAGCATTTT	CASSPQGADQPQHF
TRBJ1-5	NA	TRBV9	NA	TGTGCCAGCAGCGTAGGGGACATGGGCAATCAGCCCCAGCATTTT	CASSVGDMGNQPQHF
TRBJ2-7	once	TRBV19	TRBD1	TGTGCCAGTAGTGTTAGGACAGGCCTCCGTGGGGAGCAGTACTTC	CASSVRTGLRGEQYF
TRBJ2-3	NA	TRBV7-2	TRBD2	TGTGCCAGCAGCCCTCTGGGGCTAGCGGGGTCTTATCAGGATACGCAGTATTTT	CASSPLGLAGSYQDTQYF
TRBJ2-5	NA	TRBV6-5	TRBD1	TGTGCCAGCAGTTCGACAGGGGGACAAGAGACCCAGTACTTC	CASSSTGGQETQYF
TRBJ1-2	NA	TRBV7-3	NA	TGTGCCAGCAGCTTAACAGGACAGAACTATGGCTACACCTTC	CASSLTGQNYGYTF
TRBJ1-2	NA	TRBV28	NA	TGTGCCAGCAGTTTGGCCGGGCCGGGGAATGGCTACACCTTC	CASSLAGPGNGYTF